Reported below is one T cell receptor beta chain. Its specificity is not known. The V end was cut by 2 bases, the J end by 5 bases, with 10 bases between. In germline, CDR1 is SEHNR, CDR2 FQNEAQ (reference sequence). This CDR3 contains 13 residues. Vbeta (60) and Jbeta (13) primers were used in the PCR. Profiling relied on immunoSEQ multiplex PCR, and the TCRdb table lists in-frame clones only, not all of them. There are around 170,000 clones in the sample; over 60% occur only once, and more than 1.3% lies in the top ten. This specimen comes from a study of cytomegalovirus exposure and HLA in healthy donors. Study findings and constraints: The study recorded 160 or so TCR beta chains that were cytomegalovirus-associated. According to an earlier analysis, most TCR beta V segments yielded productive rearrangements about 87% or about 30% of the time.

Sequencing input: PBMCs. The source is a girl aged 10-17 years in good health and CMV-seronegative. J is TRBJ2-7 and V is TRBV7-9; a weak D match, TRBD2 (5 bases). This CDR3 is CASSLREGDEQYF. DNA of the CDR3: TGTGCCAGCAGCTTAAGAGAGGGCGACGAGCAGTACTTC.